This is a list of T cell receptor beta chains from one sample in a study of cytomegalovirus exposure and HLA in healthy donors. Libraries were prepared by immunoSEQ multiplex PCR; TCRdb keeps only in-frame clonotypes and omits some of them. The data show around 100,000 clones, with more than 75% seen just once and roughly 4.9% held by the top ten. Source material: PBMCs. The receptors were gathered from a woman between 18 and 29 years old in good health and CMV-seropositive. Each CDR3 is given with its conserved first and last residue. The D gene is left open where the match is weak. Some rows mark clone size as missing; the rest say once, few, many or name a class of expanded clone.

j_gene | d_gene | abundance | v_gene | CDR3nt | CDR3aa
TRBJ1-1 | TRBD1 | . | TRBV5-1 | TGCGCCAGTTTACAGGGGACAGGGAACACTGAAGCTTTCTTT | CASLQGTGNTEAFF
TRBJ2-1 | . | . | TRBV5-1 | TGCGCCAGCAGCTTGGGAGGGAGTTCCCGTGATGAGCAGTTCTTC | CASSLGGSSRDEQFF
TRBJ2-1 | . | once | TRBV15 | TGTGCCACCAGCAGAGATAGTGGAGGGGTCGATGAGCAGTTCTTC | CATSRDSGGVDEQFF
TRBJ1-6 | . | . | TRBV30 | TGTGCCTGGAGGTTACAGGGACCTTCACCCCTCCACTTT | CAWRLQGPSPLHF
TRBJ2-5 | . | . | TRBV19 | TGTGCCAGTGCTACAGGGTTAGGCGAGACCCAGTACTTC | CASATGLGETQYF
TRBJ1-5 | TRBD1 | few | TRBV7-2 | TGTGCCAGCAGCTCGCAGGGGGTCGAGCCCCAGCATTTT | CASSSQGVEPQHF
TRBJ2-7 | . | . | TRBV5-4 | TGTGCCAGCAGCTTGGACAGGGCAGCCTACGAGCAGTACTTC | CASSLDRAAYEQYF
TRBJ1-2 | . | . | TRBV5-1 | TGCGCCAGCAGCTTGGCCGGGGACACGACTGGCTACACCTTC | CASSLAGDTTGYTF
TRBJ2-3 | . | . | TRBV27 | TGTGCCAGCAGTACCAAATACAGAGATACGCAGTATTTT | CASSTKYRDTQYF
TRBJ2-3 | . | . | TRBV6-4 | TGTGCCAGCAGTCAATGGGAGCGACCCCCAGATACGCAGTATTTT | CASSQWERPPDTQYF
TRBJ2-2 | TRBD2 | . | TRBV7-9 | TGTGCCAGCAGCTCCCTTAGCGGGGGAGGGACCGGGGAGCTGTTTTTT | CASSSLSGGGTGELFF
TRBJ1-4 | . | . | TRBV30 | TGTGCCTGGAGTGGCCGGGGTGAAAAACTGTTTTTT | CAWSGRGEKLFF
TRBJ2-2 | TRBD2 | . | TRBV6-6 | TGTGCCAGCAGAGGGACTAGCGGGAAGAACACCGGGGAGCTGTTTTTT | CASRGTSGKNTGELFF
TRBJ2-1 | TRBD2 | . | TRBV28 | TGTGCCAGCAGTTCCATTAGCGGGACCTCCTACAATGAGCAGTTCTTC | CASSSISGTSYNEQFF
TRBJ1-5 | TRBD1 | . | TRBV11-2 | TGTGCCAGCAGCCAGACAGGGATTCAGCCCCAGCATTTT | CASSQTGIQPQHF
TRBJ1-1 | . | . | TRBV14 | TGTGCCAGCAGCCAGCTCACAGGGTTGGGGAACACTGAAGCTTTCTTT | CASSQLTGLGNTEAFF
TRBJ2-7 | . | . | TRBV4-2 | TGTGCCAGCAGCGCCCGGGTTGGCTACGAGCAGTACTTC | CASSARVGYEQYF
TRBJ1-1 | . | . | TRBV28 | TGTGCCAGCATCGGCGGGGGCGAAATGAACACTGAAGCTTTCTTT | CASIGGGEMNTEAFF
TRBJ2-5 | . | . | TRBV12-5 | TGTGCTAGTGGCCCTGGGATTGACAGCGAAGAGACCCAGTACTTC | CASGPGIDSEETQYF
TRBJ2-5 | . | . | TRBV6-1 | TGTGCCAGCAGGGGGCAGTGGGAGACCCAGTACTTC | CASRGQWETQYF
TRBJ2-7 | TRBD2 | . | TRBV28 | TGTGCCAGCAAACCGGGACTAGCGAATTACGAGCAGTACTTC | CASKPGLANYEQYF
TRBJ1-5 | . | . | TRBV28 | TGTGCCAGCAGACCATCAGCGAGTCAGCCCCAGCATTTT | CASRPSASQPQHF
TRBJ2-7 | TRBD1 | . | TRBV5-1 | TGCGCCAGCAGCTCCCCCCCCGGACAGGTTTATTCCGAGCAGTACTTC | CASSSPPGQVYSEQYF
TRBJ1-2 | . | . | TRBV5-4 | TGTGCCAGCAGCTTAGGCAGGGGCACACTTTATGGCTACACCTTC | CASSLGRGTLYGYTF
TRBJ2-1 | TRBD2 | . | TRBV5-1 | TGCGCCAGCAGCACCCTAGCGGTCGGGGCTGGCAATGAGCAGTTCTTC | CASSTLAVGAGNEQFF
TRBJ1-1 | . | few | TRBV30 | TGTGCCTGGAGAGCGATACAGGAGGGGCTCTCTGAAGCTTTCTTT | CAWRAIQEGLSEAFF
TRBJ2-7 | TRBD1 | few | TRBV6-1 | TGTGCCAGCAGACGGGACAGGACAGCCTCCTACGAGCAGTACTTC | CASRRDRTASYEQYF
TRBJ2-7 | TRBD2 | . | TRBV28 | TGTGCCAGCAGTTTAATCGCGGGAGTAGGCGAGCAGTACTTC | CASSLIAGVGEQYF
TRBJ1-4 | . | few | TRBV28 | TGTGCCAGCAGTTCACCAAATGGGAGGAGTGAAAAACTGTTTTTT | CASSSPNGRSEKLFF
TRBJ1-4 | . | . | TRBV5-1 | TGCGCCAGCAGCTTGGGCGAAATCAATGAAAAACTGTTTTTT | CASSLGEINEKLFF
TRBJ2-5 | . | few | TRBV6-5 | TGTGCCAGCAGTTACATGACCGGAGGACAGACCCAGTACTTC | CASSYMTGGQTQYF
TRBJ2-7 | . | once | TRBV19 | TGTGCCAGTAGTGCTAATCCGGCCGGACGGGGATGGGAGCAGTACTTC | CASSANPAGRGWEQYF
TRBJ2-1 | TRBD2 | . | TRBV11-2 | TGTGCCAGCACCCGAGGGGGACTAGCTTGGAATGAGCAGTTCTTC | CASTRGGLAWNEQFF
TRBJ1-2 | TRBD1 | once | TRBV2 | TGTGCCAGCAGTGAGCAGGGGGCGGACTATGGCTACACCTTC | CASSEQGADYGYTF
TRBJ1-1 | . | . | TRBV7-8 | TGTGCCAGCAGCTTAGGAACCTTAGTCACTGAAGCTTTCTTT | CASSLGTLVTEAFF
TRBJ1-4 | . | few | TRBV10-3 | TGTGCCATCAGTGAAAGTGAGGTAGCGGGAGAAAAACTGTTTTTT | CAISESEVAGEKLFF
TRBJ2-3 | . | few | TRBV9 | TGTGCCAGCAGCGTAGGGGCCGGAATAAGCACAGATACGCAGTATTTT | CASSVGAGISTDTQYF
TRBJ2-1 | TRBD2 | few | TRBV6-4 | TGTGCCAGCAGTTTTCTCCCTAGCGGGAGTGGGGATGAGCAGTTCTTC | CASSFLPSGSGDEQFF
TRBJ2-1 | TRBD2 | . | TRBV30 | TGTGCCTGGGATGAGAGCGGGAGGGTGGGAGAGCAGTTCTTC | CAWDESGRVGEQFF
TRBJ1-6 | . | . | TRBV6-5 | TGTGCCAGCAGTCCGCGGAGCCCAGCCAGTTCACCCCTCCACTTT | CASSPRSPASSPLHF
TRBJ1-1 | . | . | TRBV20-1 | TGCAGTGCTAGCAACGGGACTGAAGCTTTCTTT | CSASNGTEAFF
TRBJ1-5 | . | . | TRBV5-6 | TGTGCCAGCAGCCCCGGCCGGGGAGATCAGCCCCAGCATTTT | CASSPGRGDQPQHF
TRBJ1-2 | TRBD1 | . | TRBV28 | TGTGCCACCGATGGACAGGGAGGATCCTATGGCTACACCTTC | CATDGQGGSYGYTF
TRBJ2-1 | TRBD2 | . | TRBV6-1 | TGTGCCAGCAGTGAAGACGGGGTTAGCGGGGTCTACAATGAGCAGTTCTTC | CASSEDGVSGVYNEQFF
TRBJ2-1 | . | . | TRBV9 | TGTGCCAGCAGCGTAGTACCGGGTTCGGGTGTCTATGAGCAGTTCTTC | CASSVVPGSGVYEQFF
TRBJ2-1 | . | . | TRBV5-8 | TGTGCCAGCAGTTTACTAGTAATCCATGAGCAGTTCTTC | CASSLLVIHEQFF
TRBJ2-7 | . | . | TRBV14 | TGTGCCAGCAGCCAAGTGATACTCCCCTACGAGCAGTACTTC | CASSQVILPYEQYF
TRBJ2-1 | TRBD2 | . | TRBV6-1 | TGTGCCAGCAGTGAACAGCAGCGGGAGGGCCCTAAGCAGTTCTTC | CASSEQQREGPKQFF